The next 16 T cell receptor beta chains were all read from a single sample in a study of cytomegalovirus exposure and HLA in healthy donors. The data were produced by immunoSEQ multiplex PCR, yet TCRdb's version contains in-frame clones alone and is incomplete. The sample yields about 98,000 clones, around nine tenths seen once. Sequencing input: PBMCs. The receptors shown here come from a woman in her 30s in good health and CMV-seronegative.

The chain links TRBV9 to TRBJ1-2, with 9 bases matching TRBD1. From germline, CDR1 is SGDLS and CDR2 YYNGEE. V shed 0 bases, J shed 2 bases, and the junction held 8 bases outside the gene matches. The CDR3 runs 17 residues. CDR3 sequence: CASSVGGQGFGNYGYTF. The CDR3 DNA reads TGTGCCAGCAGCGTAGGGGGACAGGGTTTCGGGAACTATGGCTACACCTTC.

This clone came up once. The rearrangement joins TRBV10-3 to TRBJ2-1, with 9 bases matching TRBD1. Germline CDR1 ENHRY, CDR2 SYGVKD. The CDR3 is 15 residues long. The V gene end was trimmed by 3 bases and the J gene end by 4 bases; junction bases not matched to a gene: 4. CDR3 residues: CAISEQGAAYNEQFF. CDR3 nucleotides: TGTGCCATCAGTGAACAGGGGGCGGCATACAATGAGCAGTTCTTC.

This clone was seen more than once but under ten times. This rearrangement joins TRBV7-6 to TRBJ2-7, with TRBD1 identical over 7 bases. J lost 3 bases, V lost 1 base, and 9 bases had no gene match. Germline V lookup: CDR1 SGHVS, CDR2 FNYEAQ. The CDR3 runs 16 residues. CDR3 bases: TGTGCCAGCAGCTTAGTAGGCGGACAGGCGCACTACGAGCAGTACTTC. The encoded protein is CASSLVGGQAHYEQYF. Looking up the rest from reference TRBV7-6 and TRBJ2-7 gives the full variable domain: GAGVSQSPRYKVTKRGQDVALRCDPISGHVSLYWYRQALGQGPEFLTYFNYEAQQDKSGLPNDRFSAERPEGSISTLTIQRTEQRDSAMYRCASSLVGGQAHYEQYFGPGTRLTVT.

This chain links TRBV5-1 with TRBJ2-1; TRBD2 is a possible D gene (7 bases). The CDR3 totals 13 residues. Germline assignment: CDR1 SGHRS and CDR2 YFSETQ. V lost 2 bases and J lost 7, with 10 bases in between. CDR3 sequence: CASSFGGANEQFF. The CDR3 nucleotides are TGCGCCAGCAGCTTTGGGGGGGCAAATGAGCAGTTCTTC.

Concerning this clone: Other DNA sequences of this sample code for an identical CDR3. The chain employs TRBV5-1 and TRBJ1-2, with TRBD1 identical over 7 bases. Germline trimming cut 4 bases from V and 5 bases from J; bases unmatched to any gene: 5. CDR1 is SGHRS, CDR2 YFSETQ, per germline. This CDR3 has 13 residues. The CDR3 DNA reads TGCGCCAGCAGCCCCGGGACAGCATATGGCTACACCTTC. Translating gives CASSPGTAYGYTF.

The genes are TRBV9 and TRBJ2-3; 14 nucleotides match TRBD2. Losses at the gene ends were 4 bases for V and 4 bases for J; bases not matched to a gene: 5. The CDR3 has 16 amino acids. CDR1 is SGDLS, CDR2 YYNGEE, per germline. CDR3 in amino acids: CASSTGLAGVADTQYF. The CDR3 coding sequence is TGTGCCAGCAGCACGGGACTAGCGGGAGTGGCAGATACGCAGTATTTT.

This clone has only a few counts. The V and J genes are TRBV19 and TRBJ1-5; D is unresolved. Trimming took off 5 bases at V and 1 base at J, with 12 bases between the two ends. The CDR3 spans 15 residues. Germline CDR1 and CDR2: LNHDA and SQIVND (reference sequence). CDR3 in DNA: TGTGCCAGTAGTCTTCGGGAGCGGAGCAATCAGCCCCAGCATTTT. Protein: CASSLRERSNQPQHF.

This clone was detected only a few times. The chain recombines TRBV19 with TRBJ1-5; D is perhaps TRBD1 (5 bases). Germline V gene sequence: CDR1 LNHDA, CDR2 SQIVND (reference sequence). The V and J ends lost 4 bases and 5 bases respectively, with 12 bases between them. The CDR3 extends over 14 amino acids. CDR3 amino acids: CASSTRQLYQPQHF. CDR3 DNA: TGTGCCAGTAGTACGCGACAGCTCTATCAGCCCCAGCATTTT.

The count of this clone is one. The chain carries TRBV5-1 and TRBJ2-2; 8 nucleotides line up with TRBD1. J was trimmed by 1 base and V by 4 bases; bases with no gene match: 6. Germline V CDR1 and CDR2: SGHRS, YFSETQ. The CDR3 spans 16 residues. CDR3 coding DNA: TGCGCCAGCAGCCCCACCGGGACAGGGAACACCGGGGAGCTGTTTTTT. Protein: CASSPTGTGNTGELFF.

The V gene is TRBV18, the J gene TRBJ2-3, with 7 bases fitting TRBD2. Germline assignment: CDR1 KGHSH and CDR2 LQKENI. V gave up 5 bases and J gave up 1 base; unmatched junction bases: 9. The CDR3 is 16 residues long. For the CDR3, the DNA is TGTGCCAGCTCATCGGAGGCGGGGGTCCGCACAGATACGCAGTATTTT. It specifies CASSSEAGVRTDTQYF.

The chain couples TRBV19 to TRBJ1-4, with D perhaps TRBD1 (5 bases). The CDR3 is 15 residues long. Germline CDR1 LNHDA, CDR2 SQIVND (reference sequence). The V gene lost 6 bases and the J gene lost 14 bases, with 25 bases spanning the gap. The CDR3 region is CASRDSGGRPSSLFF. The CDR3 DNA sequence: TGTGCCAGTAGGGATTCCGGGGGGAGACCTTCTAGCCTGTTTTTT.

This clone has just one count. CDR3 DNA sequence: TGTGCTAGTGGTTTGTCCCTCCAAGAGACCCAGTACTTC. It yields the protein CASGLSLQETQYF. J is TRBJ2-5 and V is TRBV12-5; D remains ambiguous. This CDR3 comprises 13 residues. Trimming pared 2 bases from V and 1 base from J, leaving 5 bases between. Germline-derived CDR1 and CDR2 are LGHNT and FRNRAP.

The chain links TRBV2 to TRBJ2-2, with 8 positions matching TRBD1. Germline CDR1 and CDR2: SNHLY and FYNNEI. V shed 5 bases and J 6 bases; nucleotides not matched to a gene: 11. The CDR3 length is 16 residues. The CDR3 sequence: CASSLRQGRRAGELFF. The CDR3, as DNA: TGTGCCAGCAGTCTTCGACAGGGGAGGAGGGCCGGGGAGCTGTTTTTT.

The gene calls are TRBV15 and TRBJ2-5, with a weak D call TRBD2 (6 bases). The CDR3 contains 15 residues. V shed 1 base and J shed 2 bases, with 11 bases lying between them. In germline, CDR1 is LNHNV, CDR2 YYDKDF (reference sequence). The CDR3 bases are TGTGCCACCAGCAGAGGGGGACTTAGACAAGAGACCCAGTACTTC. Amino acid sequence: CATSRGGLRQETQYF.

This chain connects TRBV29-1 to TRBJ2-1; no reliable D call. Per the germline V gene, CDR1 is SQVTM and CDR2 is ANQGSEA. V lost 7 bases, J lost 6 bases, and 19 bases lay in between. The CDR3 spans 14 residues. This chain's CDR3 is CSADSSKALNEQFF. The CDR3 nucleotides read TGCAGCGCAGACTCCTCGAAAGCCCTCAATGAGCAGTTCTTC.

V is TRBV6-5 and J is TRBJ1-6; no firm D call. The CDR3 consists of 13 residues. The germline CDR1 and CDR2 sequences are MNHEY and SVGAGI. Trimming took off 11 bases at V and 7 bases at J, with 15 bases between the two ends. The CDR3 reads CAAFRGVNSPLHF. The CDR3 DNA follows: TGTGCCGCTTTTCGCGGAGTCAATTCACCCCTCCACTTT.